This T cell receptor beta chain comes out of a study of response to subunit inactivated influenza vaccine. This clonotype was counted only a few times. Its antigen is not identified. V lost 0 bases, J lost 3 bases, and 16 bases lay in between. The germline CDR1 and CDR2 sequences are SGHRS and YFSETQ. This CDR3 contains 16 residues. One entry per CDR3 protein results from TCRdb running MiXCR on the RT-PCR reads. Here the sample spans about 500,000 distinct CDR3 sequences, roughly 7.9% being singletons. The study, taken as a whole, reports: It was the authors' suggestion that each seasonal influenza vaccination recruits few new T cells.

V gene TRBV5-1 combines with J gene TRBJ2-7, with D perhaps TRBD1 (6 bases). Sequences were derived from PBMCs from blood, sampled around 2 years after vaccination. The source of this sequence is a man aged 45 to 70 who received an inactivated influenza vaccine. The CDR3, as DNA: TGCGCCAGCAGCTTGGCCGTTCGGACAGACTTCTACGAGCAGTACTTC. Its translation: CASSLAVRTDFYEQYF.